The 14 T cell receptor beta chains below come from one sample, sequenced in a study of blood T cells in healthy people across ages. Sample-barcoded 5' priming and a J-beta primer mix drove a second PCR of roughly 7 to 11 cycles. From the 5' RACE reads, TCRdb called clonotypes with MiXCR, one entry per CDR3 protein. The sample lists some 1.8 million distinct CDR3 sequences, about two fifths occurring once. Source material: blood. The receptors here all came from a human donor in good health.

The V call is TRBV20-1, the J call TRBJ2-7, with D perhaps being TRBD1 or TRBD2 (5 bases each). CDR3 length: 13 amino acids. V lost 5 bases, J lost 1 base, and 12 bases lay in between. CDR1 and CDR2 from the germline V gene are DFQATT and SNEGSKA (reference sequence). CDR3 nucleotides: TGCAGTGCTGATGCCGGGGCATCCTACGAGCAGTACTTC. Translating gives CSADAGASYEQYF.

This clonotype was picked up many times. V gene TRBV4-3 combines with J gene TRBJ2-1; the D gene could be TRBD1 or TRBD2 (6 bases each). The CDR3 has 16 amino acids. Trimming pared 4 bases from V and 3 bases from J, leaving 16 bases between. CDR1 is LGHNA and CDR2 is YSLEER in the germline V gene. In DNA, the CDR3 is TGCGCCAGCAGCCCGGACTGGGGGGCAATCTACAATGAGCAGTTCTTC. Residues: CASSPDWGAIYNEQFF.

This clonotype was seen more than once but under ten times. The J gene is TRBJ2-3, the V gene TRBV4-1, with TRBD2 matching 7 bases. CDR3 size: 16 residues. Trimming took 2 bases from V and 4 from J; bases not matched to a gene: 9. Germline loops: CDR1 MGHRA, CDR2 YSYEKL. The CDR3 is CASSQLLAGEADTQYF. The CDR3 DNA reads as TGCGCCAGCAGCCAATTATTAGCGGGCGAGGCAGATACGCAGTATTTT.

The sample holds a few counts of this clonotype. The rearrangement links TRBV13 to TRBJ2-7, with TRBD2 matching over 12 bases. Looked up from germline, CDR1 is PRHDT and CDR2 is FYEKMQ (reference sequence). Trimming cost V 5 bases and J 0 bases; bases outside gene matches: 8. CDR3 length: 17 amino acids. The CDR3 DNA sequence: TGTGCCAGCAGCCCCCGGACTAGCGGGACTTACTCCTACGAGCAGTACTTC. It yields the protein CASSPRTSGTYSYEQYF.

V is TRBV7-2 and J is TRBJ2-1, with 7 positions matching TRBD1. Trimming at V came to 5 bases and at J to 4 bases, leaving 8 bases not matched to a gene. Germline V lookup: CDR1 SGHTA, CDR2 FQGNSA. The CDR3 sequence is 15 residues long. CDR3: CASSVTGTDYNEQFF. Here the CDR3 DNA reads TGTGCCAGCAGCGTGACCGGGACAGATTACAATGAGCAGTTCTTC. Full variable domain (missing parts from reference TRBV7-2 and TRBJ2-1): GAGVSQSPSNKVTEKGKDVELRCDPISGHTALYWYRQSLGQGLEFLIYFQGNSAPDKSGLPSDRFSAERTGGSVSTLTIQRTQQEDSAVYLCASSVTGTDYNEQFFGPGTRLTVL.

The rearrangement joins TRBV5-1 to TRBJ1-1; D is unresolved. The germline V and J ends were trimmed by 0 bases and 0 bases, with 6 bases remaining between them. Germline CDR1 and CDR2: SGHRS and YFSETQ. This CDR3 region has 14 residues. The CDR3 nucleotides read TGCGCCAGCAGCTTGGAGCCAGTGAACACTGAAGCTTTCTTT. This translates into CASSLEPVNTEAFF.

Of note for this clonotype: Germline is not matched at one junction end, which may reflect a read error. This rearrangement joins TRBV29-1 to TRBJ1-1; possible D gene TRBD1, 5 bases. The CDR3 length is 12 residues. Germline V CDR1 and CDR2: SQVTM, ANQGSEA. The DNA for the CDR3 is TGCAGCGTTGGACAGAAGAACACTGAAGTTTTCTTT. Encoded protein: CSVGQKNTEVFF.

In its sample, this clonotype was seen a few times. This chain connects TRBV27 to TRBJ2-4; 7 bases fit TRBD1. Matching the DNA end better, TRBJ2-7 makes the J call doubtful. Germline V gene sequence: CDR1 MNHEY, CDR2 SMNVEV (reference sequence). The length of the CDR3 is 13 residues. The CDR3 spells CASRTGTVYEQYF. CDR3 in DNA: TGTGCCAGCAGGACAGGGACGGTATACGAGCAGTACTTC.

The chain recombines TRBV20-1 with TRBJ2-3; D ambiguous. CDR1 and CDR2 (germline): DFQATT, SNEGSKA (reference sequence). The CDR3 length is 12 residues. V lost 1 base to trimming and J lost 6 bases, with 8 bases between them. DNA for the CDR3: TGCAGTGCTAGAGTGTCCTCCGATACGCAGTATTTT. This gives the protein CSARVSSDTQYF.

The V call is TRBV27, the J call TRBJ1-2; a weak D match, TRBD1 (6 bases). Germline CDR1 reads MNHEY; CDR2 reads SMNVEV (reference sequence). V lost 5 bases to trimming and J lost 3 bases, with 16 bases between them. The CDR3 consists of 15 residues. Here the CDR3 DNA reads TGTGCCAGCAGTGCGGGGGGCGAGATAGACTATGGCTACACCTTC. Translating gives CASSAGGEIDYGYTF.

The chain recombines TRBV5-6 with TRBJ2-7, with a weak D call TRBD2 (5 bases). Germline CDR1 reads SGHDT; CDR2 reads YYEEEE. The CDR3 length is 15 residues. V lost 4 bases, J lost 4 bases, and 18 bases lay in between. CDR3 DNA sequence: TGTGCCAGCAGCCAAGGCGGGTCTGTTGGGTACGAGCAGTACTTC. This encodes CASSQGGSVGYEQYF.

V usage is TRBV9 and J usage is TRBJ2-3, with 7 bases fitting TRBD1. Germline V gene data show CDR1 as SGDLS and CDR2 as YYNGEE. This CDR3 is 15 amino acids long. V dropped 1 base and J dropped 4; count of bases not matched to a gene: 6. The DNA of the CDR3 is TGTGCCAGCAGCGTAACGACAGGGTATCCAGATACGCAGTATTTT. This translates into CASSVTTGYPDTQYF.

This clonotype is a singleton in its sample. The junction differs from germline at one of its ends, possibly a read error. The J gene is TRBJ2-3, the V gene TRBV5-1; the D gene is possibly TRBD1 (5 bases). Germline V CDR1 and CDR2: SGHRS, YFSETQ. CDR3 length equals 17 residues. This CDR3 is CASSLGGGGPRTDAQYF. CDR3 coding DNA: TGCGCCAGCAGCTTGGGGGGCGGCGGCCCCCGAACAGATGCGCAGTATTTT.

The DNA for the CDR3 is TGTGCCAGCACCTGGGGTCACACTGAAGCTTTCTTT. Its protein is CASTWGHTEAFF. This rearrangement joins TRBV5-6 to TRBJ1-1; D gene ambiguous. CDR3 size: 12 residues. CDR1 is SGHDT, CDR2 YYEEEE, per germline. Trimming took 6 bases from V and 3 from J, leaving 9 bases between them.